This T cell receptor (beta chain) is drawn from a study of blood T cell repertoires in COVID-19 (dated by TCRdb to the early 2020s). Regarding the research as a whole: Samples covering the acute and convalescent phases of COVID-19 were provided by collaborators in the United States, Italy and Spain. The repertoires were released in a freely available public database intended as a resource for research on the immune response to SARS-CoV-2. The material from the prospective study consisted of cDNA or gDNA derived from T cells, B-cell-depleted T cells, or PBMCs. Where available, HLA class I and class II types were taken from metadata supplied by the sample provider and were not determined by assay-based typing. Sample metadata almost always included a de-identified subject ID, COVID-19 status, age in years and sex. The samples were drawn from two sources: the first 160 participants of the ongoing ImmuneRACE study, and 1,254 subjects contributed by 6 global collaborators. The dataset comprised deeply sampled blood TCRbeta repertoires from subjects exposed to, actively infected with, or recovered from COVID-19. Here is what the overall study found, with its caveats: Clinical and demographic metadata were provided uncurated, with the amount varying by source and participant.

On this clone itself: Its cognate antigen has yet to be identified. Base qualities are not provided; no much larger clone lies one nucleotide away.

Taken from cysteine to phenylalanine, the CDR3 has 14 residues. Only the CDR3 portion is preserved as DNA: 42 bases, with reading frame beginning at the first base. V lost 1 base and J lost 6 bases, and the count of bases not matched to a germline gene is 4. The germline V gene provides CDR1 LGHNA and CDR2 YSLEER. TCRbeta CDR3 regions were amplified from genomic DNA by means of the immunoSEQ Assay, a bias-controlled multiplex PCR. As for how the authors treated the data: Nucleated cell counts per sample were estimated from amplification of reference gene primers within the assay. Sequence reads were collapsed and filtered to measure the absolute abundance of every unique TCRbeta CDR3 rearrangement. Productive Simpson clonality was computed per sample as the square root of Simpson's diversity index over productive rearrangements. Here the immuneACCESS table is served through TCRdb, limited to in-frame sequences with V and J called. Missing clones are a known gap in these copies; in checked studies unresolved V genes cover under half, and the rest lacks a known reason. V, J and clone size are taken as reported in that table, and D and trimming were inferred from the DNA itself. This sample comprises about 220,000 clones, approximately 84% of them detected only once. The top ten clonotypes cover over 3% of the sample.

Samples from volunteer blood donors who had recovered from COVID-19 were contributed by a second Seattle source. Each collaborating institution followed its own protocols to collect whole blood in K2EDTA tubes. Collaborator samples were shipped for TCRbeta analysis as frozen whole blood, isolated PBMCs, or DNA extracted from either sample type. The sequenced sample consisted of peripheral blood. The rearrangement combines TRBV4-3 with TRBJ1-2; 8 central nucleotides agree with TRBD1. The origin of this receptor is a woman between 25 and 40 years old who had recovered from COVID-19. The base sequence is TGCGCCAGCAGCCAAGCCGACAGGGGAAATGGCTACACCTTC. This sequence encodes CASSQADRGNGYTF.